The 27 T cell receptor beta chains reported below all come from one sample, sequenced in a study of T cells in tuberculosis. Thawed, overnight-rested PBMC were stained with GMM-loaded CD1B tetramer, viability dye and anti-CD3, then sorted. The lipid loaded on the CD1B tetramers was C32 glucose monomycolate from Rhodococcus equi. Repertoires were generated with immunoSEQ multiplex PCR, while TCRdb's copy carries only in-frame clones and drops some. The sample holds nearly 60,000 clones, 88% seen once. The sequenced material came from CD1b-GMM tetramer-negative cells sorted from PBMCs. The receptor source for this set is an adult woman with latent tuberculosis.

The CDR3 here is CASSQDATSLRDTEAFF. CDR3 DNA: TGCGCCAGCAGCCAAGATGCTACGTCCTTGCGGGACACTGAAGCTTTCTTT. V and J are TRBV4-3 and TRBJ1-1, with D unresolved. CDR1 is LGHNA, CDR2 YSLEER, per germline. The ends were cut back, 0 bases at V and 3 bases at J, with 17 bases in the middle. This CDR3 has 17 amino acids.

This chain connects TRBV7-2 to TRBJ1-5; a possible D gene is TRBD1 (5 bases). V dropped 1 base and J dropped 3 bases, with 10 bases sitting between them. This CDR3 is built from 15 residues. CDR1 is SGHTA and CDR2 is FQGNSA in the germline V gene. The CDR3 DNA reads as TGTGCCAGCAGCTTAGGACAGAACTTCAATCAGCCCCAGCATTTT. Translated, it gives CASSLGQNFNQPQHF.

The chain recombines TRBV7-2 with TRBJ1-2; D unresolved. CDR1 is SGHTA and CDR2 is FQGNSA in the germline V gene. The length of the CDR3 is 12 residues. Trimming took 2 bases from V and 4 from J, leaving 5 bases between them. CDR3 in amino acids: CASSLHSYGYTF. CDR3 sequence (DNA): TGTGCCAGCAGCTTACACAGCTATGGCTACACCTTC.

The chain recombines TRBV28 with TRBJ1-4, with D possibly being TRBD1 (5 bases). This CDR3 has 14 residues. V was pared by 6 bases and J by 8 bases, with 16 bases between. Germline assignment: CDR1 MDHEN and CDR2 SYDVKM. The CDR3 sequence: CASSPEGPAEKLFF. Written as DNA, the CDR3 is TGTGCCAGCAGCCCGGAGGGACCAGCCGAAAAACTGTTTTTT.

The count of this clone is one. This chain connects TRBV9 to TRBJ1-1, with TRBD1 as a possible D gene (5 bases). This CDR3 region has 14 residues. Between the trimmed V and J ends, which lost 3 bases and 7 bases, there was a span of 16 bases. Germline V CDR1 and CDR2: SGDLS, YYNGEE. This chain's CDR3 is CASSEGPRGGEAFF. CDR3 DNA: TGTGCCAGCAGCGAGGGACCCCGGGGGGGTGAAGCTTTCTTT.

The chain links TRBV2 to TRBJ1-5; 9 bases align to TRBD1. The junction had 7 bases not matched to a gene; V was cut back by 1 base and J by 0 bases. Germline CDR1 SNHLY, CDR2 FYNNEI. The CDR3 runs to 18 residues. This chain's CDR3 is CASSEGWDRDDSNQPQHF. As DNA, the CDR3 is TGTGCCAGCAGTGAAGGATGGGACAGGGACGATAGCAATCAGCCCCAGCATTTT.

The chain combines TRBV10-3 with TRBJ2-7, with 9 nucleotides matching TRBD1. This CDR3 is built from 13 residues. Germline values: CDR1 ENHRY, CDR2 SYGVKD. V shed 8 bases, J shed 5 bases, and the junction held 7 bases outside the gene matches. The CDR3 here is CAILDRGSDEQYF. CDR3 coding DNA: TGTGCCATCCTGGACAGGGGATCTGACGAGCAGTACTTC.

This clone occurred a few times. The rearrangement uses TRBV2 and TRBJ1-4; 9 nucleotides line up with TRBD1. The CDR3 totals 13 residues. The germline CDR1 and CDR2 sequences are SNHLY and FYNNEI. Trimming cost V 11 bases and J 10 bases; bases outside gene matches: 11. CDR3 sequence: CAGQGLPMGKLFF. The DNA for the CDR3 is TGTGCCGGACAGGGGCTGCCGATGGGAAAACTGTTTTTT.

The V and J genes are TRBV6-5 and TRBJ2-1; 7 bases agree with TRBD2. The germline CDR1 and CDR2 sequences are MNHEY and SVGAGI. The V gene end was trimmed by 5 bases and the J gene end by 7 bases; junction bases not matched to a gene: 2. The CDR3 runs to 12 residues. The CDR3 bases are TGTGCCAGCAGTGCTAGCGGAAATGAGCAGTTCTTC. Translating gives CASSASGNEQFF.

This chain connects TRBV5-1 to TRBJ2-7; 7 bases are a match to TRBD1. CDR1 and CDR2 from the germline V gene are SGHRS and YFSETQ. V was pared by 4 bases and J by 2 bases, with 9 bases of the junction left unmatched. This CDR3 has 15 amino acids. CDR3 DNA sequence: TGCGCCAGCAGCCTATCCGGGACAGCCGCCTACGAGCAGTACTTC. The encoded protein is CASSLSGTAAYEQYF.

The V gene is TRBV5-4, the J gene TRBJ2-3; D possibly corresponds to TRBD2 (6 bases). Trimming stripped 3 bases from V and 3 bases from J, with 14 bases between. Germline CDR1 reads SGHNT; CDR2 reads YYREEE (reference sequence). The CDR3 is 15 amino acids. In nucleotides, the CDR3 is TGTGCCAGCAGCTGGTGGGGGAGCGGGACAGATACGCAGTATTTT. It is translated as CASSWWGSGTDTQYF.

This chain uses TRBV28 with TRBJ1-3; TRBD1 matches at 8 bases. CDR3 size: 14 residues. V lost 5 bases and J lost 7; bases outside the gene matches: 7. CDR1 is MDHEN and CDR2 is SYDVKM in the germline V gene. The CDR3 DNA is TGTGCCAGCAGTCATCAGGGGGCGGGCAACACCATATATTTT. Amino acids: CASSHQGAGNTIYF.

The V and J genes are TRBV6-1 and TRBJ2-3; 10 bases fit TRBD2. The CDR3 extends over 15 amino acids. Germline V CDR1 and CDR2: MNHNS, SASEGT. With 2 bases clipped from V and 4 bases from J, the junction kept 3 bases outside the gene matches. As DNA, the CDR3 is TGTGCCAGCAGTGAAACTAGCGGGGCATCAGATACGCAGTATTTT. Its protein product is CASSETSGASDTQYF.

The chain has TRBV6-6 and TRBJ2-1; D gene ambiguous. CDR1 MNHNY and CDR2 SVGAGI come from the germline V gene (reference sequence). Trimming took off 3 bases at V and 7 bases at J, with 13 bases between the two ends. CDR3 length equals 14 residues. Here the CDR3 DNA reads TGTGCCAGCAGTTATCTCCTCGGGTTAAATGAGCAGTTCTTC. Protein: CASSYLLGLNEQFF.

The gene calls are TRBV28 and TRBJ2-1; 8 bases agree with TRBD1. CDR3 length: 19 amino acids. With 4 bases clipped from V and 0 bases from J, the junction kept 14 bases outside the gene matches. Germline CDR1 reads MDHEN; CDR2 reads SYDVKM. CDR3 loop: CASSSSVFRGRGSYNEQFF. The CDR3 region has the DNA TGTGCCAGCAGTTCCTCGGTGTTCAGGGGGCGAGGCTCCTACAATGAGCAGTTCTTC.

A single count supports this clone. V usage is TRBV19 and J usage is TRBJ2-5; TRBD2 is a possible D gene (5 bases). The DNA end favors TRBJ2-7, so the J call may be wrong. The CDR3 is 15 residues long. Germline assignment: CDR1 LNHDA and CDR2 SQIVND (reference sequence). CDR3 residues: CASSTPGIGLYEQYF. The CDR3 DNA reads TGTGCCAGTAGTACTCCCGGGATTGGGCTCTACGAGCAGTACTTC.

The chain employs TRBV19 and TRBJ2-5; tentative D call: TRBD1 (6 bases). The CDR3 is made up of 15 amino acids. V shed 4 bases and J shed 1 base, with 13 bases lying between them. Germline V gene data show CDR1 as LNHDA and CDR2 as SQIVND (reference sequence). The CDR3 bases are TGTGCCAGTAGTAGTGGACAGTCCGTCCAAGAGACCCAGTACTTC. This sequence encodes CASSSGQSVQETQYF.

The J gene is TRBJ1-4, the V gene TRBV4-3, with a weak D call TRBD1 (5 bases). This CDR3 region has 14 residues. Germline V gives CDR1 LGHNA, CDR2 YSLEER. Trimming took 5 bases from V and 0 from J, leaving 7 bases between them. CDR3 residues: CASSWGATNEKLFF. The CDR3 nucleotides are TGCGCCAGCAGCTGGGGGGCAACTAATGAAAAACTGTTTTTT.

The chain uses TRBV28 and TRBJ2-1, with 7 bases identical to TRBD2. CDR1 is MDHEN and CDR2 is SYDVKM in the germline V gene. Trimming took 6 bases from V and 10 from J; bases not matched to a gene: 12. The length of the CDR3 is 14 residues. The CDR3 protein is CASRRMVEAGEQFF. The CDR3 DNA is TGTGCCAGCAGGCGCATGGTTGAAGCGGGGGAGCAGTTCTTC.

The rearrangement joins TRBV4-2 to TRBJ2-1; possible D gene TRBD2, 5 bases. With 2 bases removed from V and 8 bases from J, the gap between germline ends came to 19 bases. CDR3 size: 16 residues. The V gene's germline CDR1 is LGHNA and CDR2 YNFKEQ. In DNA, the CDR3 is TGTGCCAGCAGCCAAAATATTGGAACGAGTAGCGATGAGCAGTTCTTC. Protein sequence: CASSQNIGTSSDEQFF.

This chain uses TRBV19 with TRBJ2-5; 11 bases line up with TRBD2. V was pared by 7 bases and J by 2 bases, with 3 bases of the junction left unmatched. Germline V gene data show CDR1 as LNHDA and CDR2 as SQIVND (reference sequence). The CDR3 spans 14 residues. The CDR3 DNA reads as TGTGCCAGTAATAGCGGGAGGGTGCAAGAGACCCAGTACTTC. Residues: CASNSGRVQETQYF. Complete variable domain (other parts from reference TRBV19 and TRBJ2-5): DGGITQSPKYLFRKEGQNVTLSCEQNLNHDAMYWYRQDPGQGLRLIYYSQIVNDFQKGDIAEGYSVSREKKESFPLTVTSAQKNPTAFYLCASNSGRVQETQYFGPGTRLLVL.

The CDR3 spells CASSITGETANYGYTF. In DNA, the CDR3 is TGTGCCAGTAGTATTACCGGTGAGACAGCTAACTATGGCTACACCTTC. The V and J genes are TRBV19 and TRBJ1-2, with a weak D call TRBD1 (5 bases). The germline gives CDR1 LNHDA, CDR2 SQIVND (reference sequence). The CDR3 contains 16 residues. Trimming removed 3 bases at V and 0 bases at J, with 14 bases between.

The J gene is TRBJ2-7, the V gene TRBV15, with 16 bases fitting TRBD2. The J segment lost 7 bases and the V segment lost 1 base, leaving 4 bases of the junction unmatched. Germline V gives CDR1 LNHNV, CDR2 YYDKDF (reference sequence). The CDR3 has 16 residues. In DNA form, the CDR3 reads TGTGCCACCAGCAGAGCAGGGACTAGCGGGGGGGGTGAGCAGTACTTC. Encoded protein: CATSRAGTSGGGEQYF.

This sequence joins TRBV5-4 and TRBJ1-2, with D possibly TRBD1 on 5 matching bases. V lost 4 bases and J lost 3, with 16 bases in between. This CDR3 is built from 15 residues. Germline V CDR1 and CDR2: SGHNT, YYREEE (reference sequence). This CDR3 is CASSDKRGFHYGYTF. The DNA for the CDR3 is TGTGCCAGCAGCGATAAAAGGGGATTTCACTATGGCTACACCTTC.

Note on this clone: The same CDR3 also results from other DNA sequences found in this sample. The V call is TRBV7-9, the J call TRBJ1-2; D gene unclear. Germline loops: CDR1 SEHNR, CDR2 FQNEAQ (reference sequence). V lost 5 bases and J 4 bases, leaving 8 bases between the germline ends. This CDR3 region has 12 residues. CDR3 in amino acids: CASSPTGYGYTF. In DNA, the CDR3 is TGTGCCAGCAGCCCCACGGGCTATGGCTACACCTTC.

The gene calls are TRBV1 and TRBJ2-5; the table's D call of TRBD2 was not tested on the DNA. TRBV1 is termed a pseudogene. There are 14 residues in the CDR3. For the CDR3, the DNA is TGCACCAGCAGCCAGTCCGGAAGCGGGGAGACCCAGTACTTC. It codes for CTSSQSGSGETQYF.

The chain couples TRBV28 to TRBJ1-2, with TRBD1 matching over 7 bases. Trimming removed 7 bases from V and 5 bases from J; junction bases left unmatched: 10. Germline V gives CDR1 MDHEN, CDR2 SYDVKM. This CDR3 is 14 amino acids long. Here the CDR3 reads CASKGADRIYGYTF. In DNA, the CDR3 is TGTGCCAGCAAGGGGGCGGACAGGATTTATGGCTACACCTTC.